This T cell receptor (beta chain) appears in the sequencing data of a study of blood T cells in healthy people across ages. Overall study results and limits: Using unsorted PBMCs precluded a conclusive naive versus antigen-experienced comparison.

Per-sample PBMC isolation yielded at least 6 million cells. Extractions gave at least 5 micrograms of total RNA per sample. The CDR3 is 15 residues long. After removal of 4 bases from V and 6 bases from J, the junction contained 14 bases not matched to a gene. From germline, CDR1 is DFQATT and CDR2 SNEGSKA (reference sequence). A second PCR, run for roughly 7 to 12 cycles, used a sample-barcoded 5' primer plus a J-beta primer mix. Each of the samples gave a minimum of 3 million paired-end reads that contained CDR3. TCRdb called the 5' RACE reads again in MiXCR, with one record for every CDR3 protein. The sample includes more than 1.4 million distinct CDR3 sequences, about 40% of them seen just once. On this clonotype itself: Its matching antigen is unknown.

The receptor's source is a woman between 18 and 30 years old in good health. This rearrangement joins TRBV20-1 to TRBJ1-1; 7 positions match TRBD1. Sequencing used blood. CDR3 amino acids: CSATQPRQGGAEAFF. The CDR3 bases are TGCAGTGCTACTCAGCCCCGACAGGGAGGGGCTGAAGCTTTCTTT.